This TCR beta chain was found in a study of cytomegalovirus exposure and HLA in healthy donors. Broader study findings: HLA alleles showed associations with some 15,000 TCR beta sequences in a later analysis, at a 0.05 false discovery rate.

The CDR3 consists of 17 residues. CDR1 and CDR2 from the germline V gene are SGHRS and YFSETQ. After removal of 0 bases from V and 10 bases from J, the junction contained 13 bases not matched to a gene. With respect to this clone: As yet, its antigen is unknown.

13 Jbeta primers and 60 Vbeta primers were used for the PCR. Only in-frame clones appear in the TCRdb table, and some are missing; sequencing was by immunoSEQ multiplex PCR. The sample contains approximately 170,000 clones, roughly 70% of which appear only once. The rearrangement joins TRBV5-1 to TRBJ2-3; TRBD2 aligns across 11 bases. Sequencing was performed on PBMCs. This receptor was taken from a girl aged 10 to 17 in good health and CMV-seronegative. This chain's CDR3 is CASSLDLAGGLSYAQYF. For the CDR3, the DNA is TGCGCCAGCAGCTTGGACCTAGCGGGGGGCCTTTCTTACGCGCAGTATTTT.